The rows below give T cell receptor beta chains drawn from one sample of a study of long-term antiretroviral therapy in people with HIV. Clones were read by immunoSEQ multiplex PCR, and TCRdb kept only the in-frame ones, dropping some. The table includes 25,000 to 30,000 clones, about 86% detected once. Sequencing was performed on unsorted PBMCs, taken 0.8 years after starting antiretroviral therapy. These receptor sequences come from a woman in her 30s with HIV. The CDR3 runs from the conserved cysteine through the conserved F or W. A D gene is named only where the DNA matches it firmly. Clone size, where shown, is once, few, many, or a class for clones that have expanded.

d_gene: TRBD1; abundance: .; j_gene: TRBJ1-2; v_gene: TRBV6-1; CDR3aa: CASSDTFWDRAGDYTF; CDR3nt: TGTGCCAGCAGTGACACGTTCTGGGACAGGGCTGGAGACTACACCTTC
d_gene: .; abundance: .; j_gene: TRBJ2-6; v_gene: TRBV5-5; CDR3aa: CASGAGRSGANVLTF; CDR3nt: TGTGCCAGCGGAGCCGGTAGATCTGGGGCCAACGTCCTGACTTTC
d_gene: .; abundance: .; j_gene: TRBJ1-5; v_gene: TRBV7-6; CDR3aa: CASSSVGGDQPQHF; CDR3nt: TGTGCCAGCAGCTCGGTGGGAGGGGATCAGCCCCAGCATTTT
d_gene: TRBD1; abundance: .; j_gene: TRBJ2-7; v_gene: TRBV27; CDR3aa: CASSFGQGALYEQYF; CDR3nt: TGTGCCAGCAGTTTCGGACAGGGGGCTTTATACGAGCAGTACTTC
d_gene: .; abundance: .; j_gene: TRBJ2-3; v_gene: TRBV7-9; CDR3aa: CASTIGGYTDTQYF; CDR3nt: TGTGCCAGCACCATTGGGGGATACACAGATACGCAGTATTTT
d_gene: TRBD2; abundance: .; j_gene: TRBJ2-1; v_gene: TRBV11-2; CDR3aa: CASSPSPPGGSYNEQFF; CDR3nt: TGTGCCAGCAGCCCCTCACCCCCGGGGGGCTCCTACAATGAGCAGTTCTTC
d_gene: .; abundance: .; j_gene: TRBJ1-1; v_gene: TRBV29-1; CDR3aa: CSVGSDTEAFF; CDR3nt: TGCAGCGTAGGGTCGGACACTGAAGCTTTCTTT
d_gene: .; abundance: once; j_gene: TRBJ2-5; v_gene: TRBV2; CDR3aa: CAIASLRETQYF; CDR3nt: TGTGCCATCGCCTCCCTTCGGGAGACCCAGTACTTC
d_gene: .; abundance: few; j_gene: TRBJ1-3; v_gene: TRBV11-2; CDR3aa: CASSKASWGSSGNTIYF; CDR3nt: TGTGCCAGCAGCAAAGCCTCATGGGGCTCCTCTGGAAACACCATATATTTT
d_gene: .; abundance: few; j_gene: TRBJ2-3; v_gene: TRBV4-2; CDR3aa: CASSSLADPTYTQYF; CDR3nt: TGTGCCAGCAGTTCCTTAGCGGACCCTACTTATACGCAGTATTTT
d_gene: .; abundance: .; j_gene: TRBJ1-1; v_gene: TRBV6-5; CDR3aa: CASSLNSGPEAFF; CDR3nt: TGTGCCAGCAGTTTAAACTCGGGGCCTGAAGCTTTCTTT
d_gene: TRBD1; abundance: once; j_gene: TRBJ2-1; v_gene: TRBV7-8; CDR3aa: CASSETGASSYNEQFF; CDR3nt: TGTGCCAGCAGCGAGACAGGGGCGAGCTCCTACAATGAGCAGTTCTTC
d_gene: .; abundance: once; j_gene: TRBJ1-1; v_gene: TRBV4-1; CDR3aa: CASSRVGRADTEAFF; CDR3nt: TGCGCCAGCAGCCGGGTAGGACGGGCGGACACTGAAGCTTTCTTT
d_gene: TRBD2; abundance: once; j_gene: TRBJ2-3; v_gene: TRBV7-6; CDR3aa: CASSLRALAGSSSTDTQYF; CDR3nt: TGTGCCAGCAGCTTAAGGGCACTAGCGGGGAGTTCTAGCACAGATACGCAGTATTTT
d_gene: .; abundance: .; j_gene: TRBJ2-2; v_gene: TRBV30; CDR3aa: CAWSVVGELFF; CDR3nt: TGTGCCTGGAGTGTAGTCGGGGAGCTGTTTTTT
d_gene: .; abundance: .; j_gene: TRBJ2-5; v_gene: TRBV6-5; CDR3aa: CASSSTPAETQYF; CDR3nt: TGTGCCAGCAGTTCGACACCCGCGGAGACCCAGTACTTC
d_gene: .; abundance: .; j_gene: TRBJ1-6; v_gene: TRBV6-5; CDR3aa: CASSSEGEGIQLPLHF; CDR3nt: TGTGCCAGCAGTTCTGAAGGGGAGGGGATACAATTACCCCTCCACTTT
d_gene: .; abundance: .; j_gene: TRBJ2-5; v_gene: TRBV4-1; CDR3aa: CASSQDGREQETQYF; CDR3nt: TGCGCCAGCAGCCAAGATGGCCGGGAACAAGAGACCCAGTACTTC
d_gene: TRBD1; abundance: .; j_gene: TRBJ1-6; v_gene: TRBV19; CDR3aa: CASSARQGANSPLHF; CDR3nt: TGTGCCAGTAGTGCTCGACAGGGGGCTAATTCACCCCTCCACTTT
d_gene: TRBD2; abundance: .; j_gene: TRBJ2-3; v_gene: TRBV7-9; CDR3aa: CASSRVAGGTDTQYF; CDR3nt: TGTGCCAGCAGCAGAGTAGCGGGGGGCACAGATACGCAGTATTTT
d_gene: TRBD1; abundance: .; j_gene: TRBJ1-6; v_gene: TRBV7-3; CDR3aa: CASSRGPDNSPLHF; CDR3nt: TGTGCCAGCAGCAGGGGGCCCGATAATTCACCCCTCCACTTT
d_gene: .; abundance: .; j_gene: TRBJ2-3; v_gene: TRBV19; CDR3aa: CASSMVTTTDTQYF; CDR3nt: TGTGCCAGTAGTATGGTGACTACAACAGATACGCAGTATTTT
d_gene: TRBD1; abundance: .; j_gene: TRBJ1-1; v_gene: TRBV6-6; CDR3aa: CASSYYGQGSTEAFF; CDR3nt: TGTGCCAGCAGTTACTACGGACAGGGATCCACTGAAGCTTTCTTT
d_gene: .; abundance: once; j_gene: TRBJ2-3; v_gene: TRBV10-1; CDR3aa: CASSDYKGISDTQYF; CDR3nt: TGCGCCAGCAGTGACTACAAGGGGATTTCAGATACGCAGTATTTT